Below, 30 T cell receptor beta chains from the same sample are listed, as sequenced in a study of shared clonotypes between healthy human individuals (dated by TCRdb to the early 2020s). Libraries came from the immunoSEQ multiplex PCR assay. TCRdb took this table from immuneACCESS and kept in-frame rearrangements with V and J called. Such tables lack part of the clones; where checked against another copy, unresolved V genes explain under half of the gap, and the rest is unexplained. In this sample the table shows some 2,500,000 clones, approximately 90% of which occur a single time. The ten top clones hold roughly 0.34% of the sample. Material: naive CD4+ T cells from PBMCs. The sample's cell subset or site label, in plain terms: CD45RA+ positively selected. These receptors all stem from a man aged 18 to 35 in good health. Some clones in this sample may be carry-over from other donors' samples.

The rearrangement uses TRBV7-2 and TRBJ2-3; tentative D call: TRBD1 (6 bases). The V gene lost 0 bases and the J gene lost 9 bases, with 16 bases spanning the gap. Germline CDR1 and CDR2: SGHTA and FQGNSA. The CDR3 extends over 15 amino acids. CDR3 amino acids: CASSLAPQGSATQYF. The CDR3 region has the DNA TGTGCCAGCAGCTTAGCGCCTCAGGGGAGCGCGACGCAGTATTTT.

To note about this clone: The sample contains more than one DNA sequence encoding this CDR3. The chain is built from TRBV20-1 and TRBJ2-5; no reliable D call. Germline CDR1 and CDR2: DFQATT and SNEGSKA (reference sequence). Trimming cost V 6 bases and J 1 base, with 3 bases left between them. This CDR3 contains 10 residues. CDR3 in amino acids: CSATQETQYF. DNA of the CDR3: TGCAGTGCGACCCAAGAGACCCAGTACTTC.

The rearrangement links TRBV11-2 to TRBJ1-4; D is undetermined. CDR3 length equals 19 residues. Germline lookup yields CDR1 SGHAT and CDR2 FQNNGV. Trimming removed 4 bases from V and 1 base from J, with 22 bases in between. The CDR3 loop reads CASSSTWLGSGVTNEKLFF. The CDR3 DNA follows: TGTGCCAGCAGCTCAACCTGGTTGGGGTCGGGAGTAACTAATGAAAAACTGTTTTTT.

The CDR3 nucleotides are TGTGCCAGCAGCCTAGGACGGAGATACGAGCAGTACTTC. It yields the protein CASSLGRRYEQYF. This sequence joins TRBV27 and TRBJ2-7; D remains ambiguous. Germline V gene sequence: CDR1 MNHEY, CDR2 SMNVEV (reference sequence). Trimming took 6 bases from V and 4 from J, leaving 13 bases between them. The CDR3 spans 13 residues.

A remark on this clone: Additional DNA sequences in this sample encode the identical CDR3. The chain carries TRBV28 and TRBJ2-7; tentatively, D is TRBD2 (5 bases). This CDR3 is 13 amino acids long. V lost 2 bases to trimming and J lost 3 bases, with 8 bases between them. The V gene's germline CDR1 is MDHEN and CDR2 SYDVKM. CDR3 nucleotides: TGTGCCAGCAGTTTAGTGGGAGACTACGAGCAGTACTTC. It specifies CASSLVGDYEQYF.

The CDR3 protein is CASSLDSRNTEAFF. In DNA, the CDR3 is TGTGCCAGCAGTTTAGACTCCCGGAACACTGAAGCTTTCTTT. The chain is built from TRBV27 and TRBJ1-1; D unresolved. Germline assignment: CDR1 MNHEY and CDR2 SMNVEV (reference sequence). V lost 2 bases, J lost 1 base, and 8 bases lay in between. The CDR3 has 14 residues.

The rearrangement links TRBV5-4 to TRBJ2-7, with 10 bases aligning to TRBD2. CDR1 and CDR2 from the germline V gene are SGHNT and YYREEE (reference sequence). The ends lost 4 bases at V and 2 bases at J; junction bases unmatched: 6. This CDR3 has 15 residues. CDR3 region: CASSLRSGRAYEQYF. In nucleotides, the CDR3 is TGTGCCAGCAGCCTGAGGAGCGGGAGGGCCTACGAGCAGTACTTC.

V is TRBV19 and J is TRBJ2-2, with 7 bases fitting TRBD1. The CDR3 sequence is 16 residues long. V shed 4 bases, J shed 7 bases, and the junction held 12 bases outside the gene matches. Germline loops: CDR1 LNHDA, CDR2 SQIVND (reference sequence). The CDR3 nucleotides are TGTGCCAGTAGTACCAGTACAGGGGATCAGGGCGGGGAGCTGTTTTTT. Its protein product is CASSTSTGDQGGELFF. The whole variable domain, remainder taken from reference TRBV19 and TRBJ2-2, is DGGITQSPKYLFRKEGQNVTLSCEQNLNHDAMYWYRQDPGQGLRLIYYSQIVNDFQKGDIAEGYSVSREKKESFPLTVTSAQKNPTAFYLCASSTSTGDQGGELFFGEGSRLTVL.

The gene calls are TRBV30 and TRBJ1-5; tentatively, D is TRBD1 (5 bases). The V end lost 2 bases, the J end lost 6 bases, and 17 bases lay between the germline ends. The CDR3 extends over 15 amino acids. Germline V gene data show CDR1 as GTSNPN and CDR2 as SVGIG (reference sequence). The CDR3 region is CAWSPRRQGGQPQHF. The CDR3 DNA is TGTGCCTGGAGTCCCCGTCGTCAGGGAGGTCAGCCCCAGCATTTT.

The V gene is TRBV28, the J gene TRBJ1-5, with 10 bases aligning to TRBD1. Germline-derived CDR1 and CDR2 are MDHEN and SYDVKM. V dropped 8 bases and J dropped 4; count of bases not matched to a gene: 5. This CDR3 is 14 amino acids long. In DNA, the CDR3 is TGTGCCAGCTTCCCGGGACAGGGGAATCAGCCCCAGCATTTT. Amino acids: CASFPGQGNQPQHF.

The gene calls are TRBV5-1 and TRBJ2-7; maybe TRBD2 (5 bases). This CDR3 has 15 amino acids. The ends were cut back, 4 bases at V and 2 bases at J, with 16 bases in the middle. Germline V gene data show CDR1 as SGHRS and CDR2 as YFSETQ. The CDR3 here is CASSTQSSEAYEQYF. Here the CDR3 DNA reads TGCGCCAGCAGCACCCAGAGTTCGGAGGCCTACGAGCAGTACTTC.

The genes are TRBV28 and TRBJ2-7; either TRBD1 or TRBD2 may fit D (6 bases each). Germline loops: CDR1 MDHEN, CDR2 SYDVKM. Trimming removed 8 bases at V and 3 bases at J, with 17 bases between. This CDR3 region has 14 residues. CDR3 DNA: TGTGCCAGCCGGGACTCGGGACACCTCTACGAGCAGTACTTC. This sequence encodes CASRDSGHLYEQYF.

The genes are TRBV9 and TRBJ1-1; 8 nucleotides agree with TRBD1. CDR3 length: 14 amino acids. Trimming took 4 bases from V and 7 from J; bases not matched to a gene: 9. Germline V gene data show CDR1 as SGDLS and CDR2 as YYNGEE. The CDR3 nucleotides read TGTGCCAGCAGCACGCAGCCCGGGACAGGTGAAGCTTTCTTT. Amino acids: CASSTQPGTGEAFF.

The rearrangement links TRBV28 to TRBJ1-1, with 7 bases matching TRBD1. CDR3 length: 12 residues. V shed 4 bases and J 8 bases; nucleotides not matched to a gene: 4. In germline, CDR1 is MDHEN, CDR2 SYDVKM. The CDR3 DNA sequence: TGTGCCAGCAGTTGGCTACAGGGGGAAGCTTTCTTT. Translation: CASSWLQGEAFF.

As regards this clone: The same CDR3 is also encoded by other DNA sequences in this sample. V gene TRBV4-3 combines with J gene TRBJ2-7; no reliable D call. The CDR3 contains 14 residues. Trimming cost V 1 base and J 3 bases, with 10 bases left between them. From germline, CDR1 is LGHNA and CDR2 YSLEER. The chain's CDR3 is CASSQGLASYEQYF. Written as DNA, the CDR3 is TGCGCCAGCAGCCAAGGCTTGGCTAGCTACGAGCAGTACTTC.

The chain is built from TRBV29-1 and TRBJ2-3; weak D call: TRBD1 (6 bases). CDR1 is SQVTM, CDR2 ANQGSEA, per germline. This CDR3 has 13 amino acids. The V and J ends lost 6 bases and 3 bases respectively, with 13 bases between them. CDR3: CSVLRTATDTQYF. CDR3 bases: TGCAGCGTCCTGAGGACAGCAACAGATACGCAGTATTTT.

This rearrangement joins TRBV19 to TRBJ1-2; D unclear. CDR3 length equals 13 residues. Germline assignment: CDR1 LNHDA and CDR2 SQIVND (reference sequence). V shed 5 bases and J shed 4 bases, with 11 bases lying between them. CDR3 amino acids: CASSPIPVYGYTF. CDR3 nucleotide sequence: TGTGCCAGTAGTCCGATCCCGGTCTATGGCTACACCTTC.

The rearrangement links TRBV7-2 to TRBJ2-3; D is uncertain. From germline, CDR1 is SGHTA and CDR2 FQGNSA. The CDR3 is made up of 14 amino acids. V lost 0 bases and J 5 bases, leaving 9 bases between the germline ends. The CDR3 reads CASSLAPTVDTQYF. CDR3 coding DNA: TGTGCCAGCAGCTTAGCTCCCACCGTAGATACGCAGTATTTT.

Remarks on this clone: The same CDR3 can be traced to other DNA sequences in this sample. This chain joins TRBV4-1 and TRBJ2-3, with D possibly matching TRBD1 (6 bases). Trimming shortened V by 4 bases and J by 0 bases, and 8 bases separated the two germline ends. Germline lookup yields CDR1 MGHRA and CDR2 YSYEKL. The CDR3 consists of 14 residues. The CDR3: CASSRTASTDTQYF. The CDR3 coding sequence is TGCGCCAGCAGCCGGACAGCGAGCACAGATACGCAGTATTTT.

The chain recombines TRBV11-2 with TRBJ2-5; D unresolved. CDR3 length: 14 amino acids. From germline, CDR1 is SGHAT and CDR2 FQNNGV. V shed 6 bases and J shed 6 bases, with 17 bases lying between them. In DNA, the CDR3 is TGTGCCAGCAGTTCACAAGCTCAGTCAAAGACCCAGTACTTC. As protein: CASSSQAQSKTQYF.

The chain links TRBV9 to TRBJ2-7; 7 bases map to TRBD2. CDR3 length: 15 amino acids. Germline V gene data show CDR1 as SGDLS and CDR2 as YYNGEE. Trimming at V came to 0 bases and at J to 3 bases, leaving 6 bases not matched to a gene. The CDR3 loop reads CASSVGEAGFYEQYF. CDR3 DNA sequence: TGTGCCAGCAGCGTAGGGGAAGCGGGATTCTACGAGCAGTACTTC.

The V and J genes are TRBV7-6 and TRBJ2-1, with D perhaps TRBD2 (5 bases). Per germline, CDR1 SGHVS and CDR2 FNYEAQ. The V and J ends lost 0 bases and 5 bases respectively, with 14 bases between them. The CDR3 consists of 16 residues. The CDR3: CASSLARVPPHNEQFF. As DNA, the CDR3 is TGTGCCAGCAGCTTAGCGCGGGTACCCCCCCACAATGAGCAGTTCTTC.

The chain recombines TRBV11-2 with TRBJ2-1, with 10 bases identical to TRBD2. There are 16 residues in the CDR3. In germline, CDR1 is SGHAT, CDR2 FQNNGV. The ends lost 3 bases at V and 4 bases at J; junction bases unmatched: 6. The CDR3 region has the DNA TGTGCCAGCAGCTTTCGCAGGACTAGCGGTTACAATGAGCAGTTCTTC. Amino acid sequence: CASSFRRTSGYNEQFF.

The V gene is TRBV9, the J gene TRBJ2-7; no definite D call. This CDR3 contains 14 residues. Germline CDR1 reads SGDLS; CDR2 reads YYNGEE. V was trimmed by 6 bases and J by 3 bases, leaving 16 bases between them. DNA for the CDR3: TGTGCCAGCACCAGATCGGGCGTCGGCTACGAGCAGTACTTC. It translates to CASTRSGVGYEQYF.

The genes are TRBV6-1 and TRBJ1-2; D might be TRBD1 (6 bases). Germline CDR1 and CDR2: MNHNS and SASEGT. Deletions cut 0 bases from V and 8 bases from J, with 19 bases between. The CDR3 is made up of 16 amino acids. The CDR3: CASSEAFGGARFGYTF. As DNA, the CDR3 is TGTGCCAGCAGTGAAGCGTTTGGGGGCGCAAGATTCGGCTACACCTTC.

The chain couples TRBV28 to TRBJ1-1; TRBD1 might be the D (5 bases). Trimming shortened V by 5 bases and J by 3 bases, and 13 bases separated the two germline ends. Germline V CDR1 and CDR2: MDHEN, SYDVKM. The CDR3 has 14 residues. The CDR3 nucleotides read TGTGCCAGCAGTCCAAGGGACCAACACACTGAAGCTTTCTTT. Translating gives CASSPRDQHTEAFF.

The chain has TRBV7-2 and TRBJ2-3, with D maybe TRBD2 (7 bases). Trimming removed 5 bases at V and 4 bases at J, with 16 bases between. CDR3 size: 15 residues. The germline V gene encodes CDR1 SGHTA and CDR2 FQGNSA. In nucleotides, the CDR3 is TGTGCCAGCAGCCCCCAGAGAGGGGGGGCAGATACGCAGTATTTT. This gives the protein CASSPQRGGADTQYF. The full variable domain, rest sourced from reference TRBV7-2 and TRBJ2-3, is GAGVSQSPSNKVTEKGKDVELRCDPISGHTALYWYRQSLGQGLEFLIYFQGNSAPDKSGLPSDRFSAERTGGSVSTLTIQRTQQEDSAVYLCASSPQRGGADTQYFGPGTRLTVL.

The gene calls are TRBV6-5 and TRBJ2-7; D is unclear. Germline lookup yields CDR1 MNHEY and CDR2 SVGAGI. Between the trimmed V and J ends, which lost 2 bases and 4 bases, there was a span of 18 bases. The CDR3 loop spans 16 amino acids. The CDR3 is CASSYLRSGSGYEQYF. CDR3 nucleotide sequence: TGTGCCAGCAGTTACCTCCGATCTGGGTCCGGGTACGAGCAGTACTTC.

For the CDR3, the DNA is TGTGCCAGCAGCCTCACTAGCCCGGGCACAGATACGCAGTATTTT. Protein product: CASSLTSPGTDTQYF. This sequence joins TRBV7-2 and TRBJ2-3, with D possibly matching TRBD2 (6 bases). This CDR3 contains 15 residues. Germline V CDR1 and CDR2: SGHTA, FQGNSA. The germline V and J ends were trimmed by 5 bases and 1 base, with 13 bases remaining between them.

The chain links TRBV7-2 to TRBJ1-3; 7 bases line up with TRBD1. The V segment lost 4 bases and the J segment 0 bases; nucleotides outside the gene matches: 3. The germline V gene encodes CDR1 SGHTA and CDR2 FQGNSA. The CDR3 has 15 amino acids. The CDR3 coding sequence is TGTGCCAGCAGCTGGACAGGCTTCTCTGGAAACACCATATATTTT. Its protein product is CASSWTGFSGNTIYF.